Below, 22 T cell receptor beta chains from the same sample are listed, as sequenced in a study of blood T cell repertoires in COVID-19. The data were produced by immunoSEQ multiplex PCR, yet TCRdb's version contains in-frame clones alone and is incomplete. This sample has roughly 180,000 clones, with approximately 78% found just once. The source material was peripheral blood. The receptors originated from an elderly woman with COVID-19, enrolled during active disease.

The chain links TRBV5-5 to TRBJ2-6, with a tentative D call TRBD2 (6 bases). This CDR3 is 16 amino acids long. Germline CDR1 and CDR2: SGHKS and YYEKEE (reference sequence). The V end was cut by 2 bases, the J end by 2 bases, with 11 bases between. CDR3 DNA: TGTGCCAGCAGCTTTAGTCGGGGGACTGGGGCCAACGTCCTGACTTTC. It yields the protein CASSFSRGTGANVLTF. Based on the CDR3 plus reference TRBV5-5 and TRBJ2-6, the full variable domain is DAGVTQSPTHLIKTRGQQVTLRCSPISGHKSVSWYQQVLGQGPQFIFQYYEKEERGRGNFPDRFSARQFPNYSSELNVNALLLGDSALYLCASSFSRGTGANVLTFGAGSRLTVL.

V is TRBV28 and J is TRBJ2-2, with 9 bases lining up with TRBD1. CDR1 and CDR2 from the germline V gene are MDHEN and SYDVKM. Losses at the gene ends were 5 bases for V and 3 bases for J; bases not matched to a gene: 10. This CDR3 contains 17 residues. CDR3 in amino acids: CASSPRQGEPYTGELFF. The CDR3 DNA is TGTGCCAGCAGTCCTAGACAGGGGGAGCCTTACACCGGGGAGCTGTTTTTT.

Details on this clone: Other DNA sequences from this sample encode an identical CDR3 as well. The V gene is TRBV7-3, the J gene TRBJ2-3, with 7 bases fitting TRBD2. Unmatched junction bases numbered 2, after V lost 3 bases and J lost 2 bases. This CDR3 has 14 residues. Germline assignment: CDR1 SGHTA and CDR2 FQGTGA. The CDR3 nucleotides are TGTGCCAGCAGCTTTGGGGGGGTCACAGATACGCAGTATTTT. It codes for CASSFGGVTDTQYF.

This clone was seen a single time. The J gene is TRBJ2-7, the V gene TRBV9; D is ambiguous. Germline CDR1 SGDLS, CDR2 YYNGEE. The CDR3 is 13 residues long. V shed 0 bases and J shed 0 bases, with 4 bases lying between them. The CDR3 protein is CASSVGSSYEQYF. Here the CDR3 DNA reads TGTGCCAGCAGCGTAGGCAGCTCCTACGAGCAGTACTTC.

The chain is built from TRBV19 and TRBJ2-3, with D maybe TRBD2 (6 bases). CDR1 and CDR2 (germline): LNHDA, SQIVND (reference sequence). The CDR3 has 15 amino acids. The germline V and J ends were trimmed by 7 bases and 1 base, with 15 bases remaining between them. The CDR3 DNA reads TGTGCCAGTACGGAGGGGCTAGGTGGCACAGATACGCAGTATTTT. It yields the protein CASTEGLGGTDTQYF.

The gene calls are TRBV2 and TRBJ1-2, with no clear D. The CDR3 is made up of 15 amino acids. Trimming left V 3 bases short and J 4 bases short, with 15 bases between. The germline gives CDR1 SNHLY, CDR2 FYNNEI. CDR3 residues: CASSEIQEVLYGYTF. In nucleotides, the CDR3 is TGTGCCAGCAGTGAGATTCAGGAGGTCCTCTATGGCTACACCTTC.

The rearrangement joins TRBV7-9 to TRBJ2-7, with 8 bases fitting TRBD2. Germline CDR1 is SEHNR and CDR2 is FQNEAQ (reference sequence). Unmatched junction bases numbered 13, after V lost 6 bases and J lost 3 bases. The CDR3 sequence is 16 residues long. The CDR3 DNA sequence: TGTGCCAGCAGTTCCCCCGTCGGGGGGGGAGTCTACGAGCAGTACTTC. Amino acids: CASSSPVGGGVYEQYF. Supplemented by reference TRBV7-9 and TRBJ2-7, the full variable domain reads DTGVSQNPRHKITKRGQNVTFRCDPISEHNRLYWYRQTLGQGPEFLTYFQNEAQLEKSRLLSDRFSAERPKGSFSTLEIQRTEQGDSAMYLCASSSPVGGGVYEQYFGPGTRLTVT.

Turning to this clone: The conserved phenylalanine or tryptophan is not found at the CDR3 terminus, so this likely reflects a read error. The limits of the CDR3 on the DNA are not certain, so only TCRdb's listed CDR3 is given. The chain combines TRBV2 with TRBJ2-7; TRBD2, the table's D call, lacks a check against the DNA. Both ends counted, the CDR3 spans 11 residues. Germline V gene data show CDR1 as SNHLY and CDR2 as FYNNEI. CDR3: CASSYGLAGGT.

This sequence joins TRBV7-8 and TRBJ2-7, with 9 bases lining up with TRBD2. V dropped 3 bases and J dropped 5; count of bases not matched to a gene: 11. CDR1 is SGHVS, CDR2 FQNEAQ, per germline. There are 16 residues in the CDR3. The CDR3 protein is CASSFRPAGGLDEQYF. DNA for the CDR3: TGTGCCAGCAGCTTTCGTCCTGCGGGAGGGCTGGACGAGCAGTACTTC.

The genes are TRBV28 and TRBJ2-3; 14 bases are shared with TRBD2. Losses at the gene ends were 5 bases for V and 6 bases for J; bases not matched to a gene: 7. This CDR3 contains 16 residues. Germline V gene data show CDR1 as MDHEN and CDR2 as SYDVKM. CDR3 sequence (DNA): TGTGCCAGCAGTCGGACTAGCGGGAGGAAATCCGATACGCAGTATTTT. Its protein product is CASSRTSGRKSDTQYF.

This chain uses TRBV11-1 with TRBJ1-1, with D perhaps matching TRBD1 (5 bases). The CDR3 spans 16 residues. With 4 bases removed from V and 4 bases from J, the gap between germline ends came to 19 bases. Looked up from germline, CDR1 is SGHAT and CDR2 is FQDESV (reference sequence). CDR3 DNA: TGTGCCAGCAGCTCGGCGATGACAGCTCTAATCACTGAAGCTTTCTTT. This gives the protein CASSSAMTALITEAFF.

The rearrangement links TRBV18 to TRBJ2-1, with 9 bases fitting TRBD2. V gave up 3 bases and J gave up 4 bases; unmatched junction bases: 4. This CDR3 has 15 amino acids. CDR1 and CDR2 (germline): KGHSH, LQKENI. The CDR3, as DNA: TGTGCCAGCTCACCGGGACTAGCAGAGTACAATGAGCAGTTCTTC. Protein product: CASSPGLAEYNEQFF. The entire variable domain, with the rest obtained from reference TRBV18 and TRBJ2-1, is as follows: NAGVMQNPRHLVRRRGQEARLRCSPMKGHSHVYWYRQLPEEGLKFMVYLQKENIIDESGMPKERFSAEFPKEGPSILRIQQVVRGDSAAYFCASSPGLAEYNEQFFGPGTRLTVL.

The chain is built from TRBV11-3 and TRBJ2-3; tentative D call: TRBD1 (5 bases). Germline V CDR1 and CDR2: SGHNT, YENEEA. With 1 base removed from V and 0 bases from J, the gap between germline ends came to 8 bases. The CDR3 has 15 residues. The CDR3 coding sequence is TGTGCCAGCAGCTTAGGCAGGGATAGCACAGATACGCAGTATTTT. Encoded protein: CASSLGRDSTDTQYF.

This CDR3 reads CASTATSGTVANIQYF. The CDR3 DNA follows: TGTGCCAGTACCGCGACTAGCGGGACTGTTGCCAACATTCAGTACTTC. The V gene is TRBV7-9, the J gene TRBJ2-4, with 11 bases that match TRBD2. CDR3 length: 16 amino acids. Germline V gene data show CDR1 as SEHNR and CDR2 as FQNEAQ (reference sequence). V lost 9 bases to trimming and J lost 7 bases; unmatched junction nucleotides: 14. Drawing the rest from reference TRBV7-9 and TRBJ2-4, the complete variable domain is DTGVSQNPRHKITKRGQNVTFRCDPISEHNRLYWYRQTLGQGPEFLTYFQNEAQLEKSRLLSDRFSAERPKGSFSTLEIQRTEQGDSAMYLCASTATSGTVANIQYFGAGTRLSVL.

Only one count was recorded for this clone. The rearrangement uses TRBV4-1 and TRBJ2-7, with TRBD2 as a possible D gene (5 bases). CDR3 size: 17 residues. Germline values: CDR1 MGHRA, CDR2 YSYEKL. The V end lost 0 bases, the J end lost 0 bases, and 15 bases lay between the germline ends. As DNA, the CDR3 is TGCGCCAGCAGCCAAGATTTCGAGCGGCTGAACTCCTACGAGCAGTACTTC. It specifies CASSQDFERLNSYEQYF.

The chain has TRBV2 and TRBJ2-6; 16 nucleotides align to TRBD2. Trimming cost V 6 bases and J 0 bases; bases outside gene matches: 17. Germline V CDR1 and CDR2: SNHLY, FYNNEI. This CDR3 has 23 residues. CDR3 region: CASRGTSGRGPLLARSGANVLTF. CDR3 nucleotide sequence: TGTGCCAGCAGAGGGACTAGCGGGAGGGGACCACTACTAGCTCGCTCTGGGGCCAACGTCCTGACTTTC.

V gene TRBV29-1 combines with J gene TRBJ2-1, with 7 bases fitting TRBD2. The junction had 10 bases not matched to a gene; V was cut back by 7 bases and J by 4 bases. CDR3 size: 14 residues. Germline-derived CDR1 and CDR2 are SQVTM and ANQGSEA. The CDR3 nucleotides read TGCAGCGCGGCGGGCGGGGGATCATACAATGAGCAGTTCTTC. Encoded protein: CSAAGGGSYNEQFF.

The table lists this clone with a count of one. The genes are TRBV29-1 and TRBJ2-7, with 9 bases identical to TRBD2. J lost 3 bases, V lost 4 bases, and 7 bases had no gene match. This CDR3 has 14 amino acids. The germline V gene encodes CDR1 SQVTM and CDR2 ANQGSEA. This CDR3 reads CSVVDGTSFYEQYF. The DNA of the CDR3 is TGCAGCGTTGTAGACGGGACTAGCTTCTACGAGCAGTACTTC.

The chain links TRBV19 to TRBJ2-3; 7 bases line up with TRBD2. The V gene end was trimmed by 4 bases and the J gene end by 5 bases; junction bases not matched to a gene: 18. The germline gives CDR1 LNHDA, CDR2 SQIVND (reference sequence). CDR3 size: 18 residues. The CDR3 nucleotides read TGTGCCAGTAGTACATACCCCTCAGGAGCGGGACGGGGAGATACGCAGTATTTT. This encodes CASSTYPSGAGRGDTQYF.

The rearrangement uses TRBV27 and TRBJ2-7, with TRBD1 matching 10 bases. CDR1 is MNHEY, CDR2 SMNVEV, per germline (reference sequence). This CDR3 is built from 14 residues. The V and J ends lost 4 bases and 12 bases, in that order; junction bases with no gene match: 12. This chain's CDR3 is CASSSRQGAHDRYF. CDR3 nucleotide sequence: TGTGCCAGCAGTTCGCGACAGGGGGCGCATGATCGGTACTTC.

The chain is built from TRBV9 and TRBJ2-2; TRBD1 agrees at 10 bases. CDR3 length: 17 amino acids. The ends lost 0 bases at V and 6 bases at J; junction bases unmatched: 8. CDR1 and CDR2 from the germline V gene are SGDLS and YYNGEE. The CDR3 DNA reads as TGTGCCAGCAGCGTAGGTGTCCGACAGGGGGCGGCCGGGGAGCTGTTTTTT. It specifies CASSVGVRQGAAGELFF. Based on the CDR3 plus reference TRBV9 and TRBJ2-2, the full variable domain is DSGVTQTPKHLITATGQRVTLRCSPRSGDLSVYWYQQSLDQGLQFLIQYYNGEERAKGNILERFSAQQFPDLHSELNLSSLELGDSALYFCASSVGVRQGAAGELFFGEGSRLTVL.

The gene calls are TRBV3-1 (or the pseudogene TRBV3-2) and TRBJ1-2, with D uncertain. The CDR3 covers 11 residues. Germline V CDR1 and CDR2: LGHDT, YNNKEL (reference sequence). V lost 3 bases to trimming and J lost 8 bases, with 7 bases between them. CDR3 sequence (DNA): TGTGCCAGCAGCCATATGAGCGGCTACACCTTC. Protein product: CASSHMSGYTF.